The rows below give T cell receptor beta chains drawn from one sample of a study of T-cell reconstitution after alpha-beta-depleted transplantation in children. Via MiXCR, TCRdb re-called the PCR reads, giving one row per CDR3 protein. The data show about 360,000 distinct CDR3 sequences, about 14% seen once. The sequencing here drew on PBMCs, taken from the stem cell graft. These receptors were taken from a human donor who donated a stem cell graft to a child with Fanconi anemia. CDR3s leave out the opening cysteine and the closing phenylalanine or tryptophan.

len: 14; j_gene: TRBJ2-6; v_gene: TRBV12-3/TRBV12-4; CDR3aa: ASSLQGSPGANVLT
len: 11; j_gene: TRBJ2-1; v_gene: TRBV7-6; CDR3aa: ASSPWTGDEQF
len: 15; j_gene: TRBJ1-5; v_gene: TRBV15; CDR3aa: ATSRDRKGTGNQPQH
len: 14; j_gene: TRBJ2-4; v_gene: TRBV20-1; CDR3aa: SAESRGGGAKNIQY
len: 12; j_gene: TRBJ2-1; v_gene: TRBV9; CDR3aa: ASSLDRLWSEQF
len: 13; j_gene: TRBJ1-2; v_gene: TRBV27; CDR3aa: ASRTLGQGVGGYT
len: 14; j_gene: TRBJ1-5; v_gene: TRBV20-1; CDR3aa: SAHRLGGRGLQPQH
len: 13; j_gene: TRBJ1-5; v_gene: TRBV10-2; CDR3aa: ASTNGQGGNQPQH
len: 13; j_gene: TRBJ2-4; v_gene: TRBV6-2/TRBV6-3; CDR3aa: ASSGSDRGKNIQY
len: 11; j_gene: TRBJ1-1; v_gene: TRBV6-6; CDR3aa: ASSPGGTAEAF
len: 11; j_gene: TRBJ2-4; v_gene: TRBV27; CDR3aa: ASSSLIRNIQY
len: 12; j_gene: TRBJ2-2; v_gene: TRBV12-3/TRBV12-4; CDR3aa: ASIRGANTGELF
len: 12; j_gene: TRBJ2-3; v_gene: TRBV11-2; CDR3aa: ASIGTSGTDTQY
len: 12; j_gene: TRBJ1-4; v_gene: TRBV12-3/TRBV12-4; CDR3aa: ASSLKDSNEKLF
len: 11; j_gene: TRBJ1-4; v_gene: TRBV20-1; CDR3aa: STPGVMDEKLF
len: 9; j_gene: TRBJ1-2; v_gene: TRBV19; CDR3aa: ASKDMGSYT
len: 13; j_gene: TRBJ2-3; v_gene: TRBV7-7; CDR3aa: ASSLLGTSTDTQY
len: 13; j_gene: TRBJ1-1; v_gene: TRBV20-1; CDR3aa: SARRGPFRNTEAF
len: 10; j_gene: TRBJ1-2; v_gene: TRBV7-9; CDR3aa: ASSLDWDGYT
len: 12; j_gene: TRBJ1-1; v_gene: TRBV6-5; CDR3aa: ASTTGGMNTEAF
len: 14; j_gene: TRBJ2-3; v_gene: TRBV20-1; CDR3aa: SALDPQRGIADTQY
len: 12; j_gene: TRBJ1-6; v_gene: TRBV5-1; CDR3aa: ASSETGSNSPLH
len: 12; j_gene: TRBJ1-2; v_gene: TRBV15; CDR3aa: ATSRDRAAGGYT
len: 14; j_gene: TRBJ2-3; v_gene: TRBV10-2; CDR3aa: ASSEILAGGTDTQY
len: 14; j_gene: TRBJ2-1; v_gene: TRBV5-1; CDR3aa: ASSLRSGGAGNEQF